This TCR beta chain was observed in a study of identical twins. This clonotype was recorded a few times. From the 5' RACE reads, TCRdb called clonotypes with MiXCR, one entry per CDR3 protein. Of under 450,000 distinct CDR3 sequences detected, less than 20% appear once; the ten largest clones hold 12%. V shed 8 bases, J shed 7 bases, and the junction held 12 bases outside the gene matches. CDR1 is SNHLY and CDR2 is FYNNEI in the germline V gene. The CDR3 has 14 residues. The clonotype comes from a man aged 45-65 years in good health. Input material: naive T cells sorted from blood. The chain recombines TRBV2 with TRBJ1-2; TRBD1 matches at 8 bases. CDR3: CASPPGTGRSGYTF. The CDR3 DNA follows: TGTGCCAGCCCCCCCGGGACAGGAAGAAGTGGCTACACCTTC. Variable domain in full (rest from reference TRBV2 and TRBJ1-2): EPEVTQTPSHQVTQMGQEVILRCVPISNHLYFYWYRQILGQKVEFLVSFYNNEISEKSEIFDDQFSVERPDGSNFTLKIRSTKLEDSAMYFCASPPGTGRSGYTFGSGTRLTVV.